This T cell receptor (beta chain) was identified during a study of shared clonotypes between healthy human individuals. V was clipped by 4 bases and J by 0 bases, with 7 bases between them. This CDR3 comprises 13 residues. Per germline, CDR1 MGHDK and CDR2 SYGVNS. The study enrolled healthy HIV-negative adults without recent acute infections or vaccinations as donors. There were only Caucasian adults among the donors, and all lived in Nashville, Tennessee. An assay was performed, and its level was deep. The table came from immunoSEQ multiplex PCR; TCRdb's copy has only in-frame clones and leaves some out. This sample has about 2,500,000 clones, with around 94% found just once.

The TCR originated in a man in his late teens or twenties in good health. Sequenced sample: naive CD4+ T cells sorted from blood. Subset meaning: CD45RA+ positively selected. This sequence joins TRBV25-1 and TRBJ2-7; D gene ambiguous. The CDR3 loop is CASSALDSYEQYF. As DNA, the CDR3 is TGTGCCAGCAGTGCCCTGGACTCCTACGAGCAGTACTTC.